One sample yielded the 13 T cell receptor beta chains listed below, sequenced in a study of blood T cell repertoires in COVID-19. Assay: immunoSEQ multiplex PCR; the TCRdb copy retains only in-frame clones and omits some. This sample has 80,000 to 95,000 clones, with roughly 90% found just once. Material: peripheral blood. The receptors stem from a man aged 50 or older with active or convalescent COVID-19.

The chain is built from TRBV6-5 and TRBJ2-3; TRBD2 agrees at 14 bases. V shed 7 bases, J shed 4 bases, and the junction held 4 bases outside the gene matches. Germline loops: CDR1 MNHEY, CDR2 SVGAGI. The CDR3 extends over 15 amino acids. The CDR3 loop reads CASTSTSGRADTQYF. The CDR3 bases are TGTGCCAGCACCTCGACTAGCGGGAGGGCAGATACGCAGTATTTT.

In its sample, this clone was seen a few times. The genes are TRBV3-1 (or the pseudogene TRBV3-2) and TRBJ1-2, with 7 positions matching TRBD1. Per germline, CDR1 LGHDT and CDR2 YNNKEL (reference sequence). J lost 4 bases, V lost 4 bases, and 12 bases had no gene match. CDR3 length: 16 residues. This chain's CDR3 is CASSPRTGEWSYGYTF. The CDR3 DNA reads as TGTGCCAGCAGCCCCCGGACAGGAGAGTGGAGCTATGGCTACACCTTC.

The chain uses TRBV28 and TRBJ1-6; the D is unclear. Germline V gives CDR1 MDHEN, CDR2 SYDVKM. With 10 bases removed from V and 6 bases from J, the gap between germline ends came to 22 bases. The CDR3 is 16 residues long. The CDR3 spells CAITRRVNHANSPLHF. The CDR3, as DNA: TGTGCCATCACCCGGAGGGTCAATCACGCTAATTCACCCCTCCACTTT. The variable domain in full, with the rest retrieved from reference TRBV28 and TRBJ1-6, is DVKVTQSSRYLVKRTGEKVFLECVQDMDHENMFWYRQDPGLGLRLIYFSYDVKMKEKGDIPEGYSVSREKKERFSLILESASTNQTSMYLCAITRRVNHANSPLHFGNGTRLTVT.

The V call is TRBV7-2, the J call TRBJ1-2, with a tentative D call TRBD1 (6 bases). This CDR3 comprises 13 residues. The V gene's germline CDR1 is SGHTA and CDR2 FQGNSA. V was shortened by 4 bases and J by 6 bases, with 12 bases between the two germline ends. The CDR3 nucleotides are TGTGCCAGCAGCTCCGGGACAAATGATGGCTACACCTTC. Translating it yields CASSSGTNDGYTF.

The J gene is TRBJ1-1, the V gene TRBV5-1; TRBD1 matches at 10 bases. This CDR3 contains 14 residues. Germline loops: CDR1 SGHRS, CDR2 YFSETQ. After removal of 3 bases from V and 11 bases from J, the junction contained 10 bases not matched to a gene. DNA of the CDR3: TGCGCCAGCAGCTACGGACAGGGGGTTGATGCGGCTTTCTTT. It encodes CASSYGQGVDAAFF.

This clone has more than one count but fewer than ten. CDR3: CASTPTFSQGTEAFF. The CDR3 nucleotides read TGTGCCAGCACCCCAACTTTTTCGCAGGGGACTGAAGCTTTCTTT. This chain links TRBV7-6 with TRBJ1-1; D perhaps matches TRBD1 (6 bases). Germline assignment: CDR1 SGHVS and CDR2 FNYEAQ. V lost 7 bases and J lost 5, with 20 bases in between. The CDR3 is 15 residues long. Full variable domain (rest looked up from reference TRBV7-6 and TRBJ1-1): GAGVSQSPRYKVTKRGQDVALRCDPISGHVSLYWYRQALGQGPEFLTYFNYEAQQDKSGLPNDRFSAERPEGSISTLTIQRTEQRDSAMYRCASTPTFSQGTEAFFGQGTRLTVV.

This clone occurred once. This chain connects TRBV4-1 to TRBJ2-1; a possible D gene is TRBD1 (6 bases). The CDR3 sequence is 15 residues long. The germline CDR1 and CDR2 sequences are MGHRA and YSYEKL. V shed 2 bases and J shed 0 bases, with 8 bases lying between them. The CDR3 is CASSQLQGSYNEQFF. The CDR3, as DNA: TGCGCCAGCAGCCAATTACAGGGCTCCTACAATGAGCAGTTCTTC.

The chain is built from TRBV6-4 and TRBJ2-2; possibly TRBD1 for D (5 bases). The CDR3 runs to 16 residues. From germline, CDR1 is MRHNA and CDR2 SNTAGT. The V end lost 4 bases, the J end lost 1 base, and 13 bases lay between the germline ends. CDR3 sequence (DNA): TGTGCCAGCAGTGTAGAGGACACCCGGAACACCGGGGAGCTGTTTTTT. Protein: CASSVEDTRNTGELFF.

This sequence joins TRBV12-5 and TRBJ2-5; D call uncertain. Per germline, CDR1 LGHNT and CDR2 FRNRAP. CDR3 size: 11 residues. V was clipped by 7 bases and J by 3 bases, with 6 bases between them. The CDR3 is CASALEETQYF. The CDR3 bases are TGTGCTAGTGCCCTCGAAGAGACCCAGTACTTC.

V and J are TRBV18 and TRBJ2-7, with 9 positions matching TRBD1. V lost 2 bases, J lost 2 bases, and 19 bases stayed unmatched. CDR1 is KGHSH, CDR2 LQKENI, per germline. This CDR3 region has 20 residues. The CDR3 nucleotides read TGTGCCAGCTCACCAAATGAATTTTTGACAGGGGGGCTACTAGCCTACGAGCAGTACTTC. It translates to CASSPNEFLTGGLLAYEQYF.

This rearrangement joins TRBV10-3 to TRBJ1-1; 10 nucleotides match TRBD1. V shed 5 bases and J 0 bases; nucleotides not matched to a gene: 6. The CDR3 sequence is 16 residues long. The germline CDR1 and CDR2 sequences are ENHRY and SYGVKD. CDR3 in amino acids: CAISRTGGLMNTEAFF. In DNA, the CDR3 is TGTGCCATCAGTAGGACAGGGGGTTTGATGAACACTGAAGCTTTCTTT.

The CDR3 DNA reads TGCAGTGCTAGTGCAGCGGGGGGAAGTTACAATGAGCAGTTCTTC. This sequence encodes CSASAAGGSYNEQFF. The gene calls are TRBV20-1 and TRBJ2-1; 9 nucleotides align to TRBD2. The CDR3 spans 15 residues. With V trimmed by 3 bases and J by 4 bases, 7 bases remained unmatched. The germline V gene encodes CDR1 DFQATT and CDR2 SNEGSKA (reference sequence).

The chain has TRBV28 and TRBJ2-1, with TRBD2 matching over 7 bases. V shed 8 bases and J 1 base; nucleotides not matched to a gene: 5. CDR3 length equals 14 residues. Germline assignment: CDR1 MDHEN and CDR2 SYDVKM. Here the CDR3 DNA reads TGTGCCAGCTTCGAGGGAGGGTCCTACAATGAGCAGTTCTTC. This translates into CASFEGGSYNEQFF.